The clone carrying this T cell receptor beta chain was detected once. What it binds is unknown. This sample was taken from a study of T cell responses to AZD1222 COVID-19 vaccine. Study-wide points: Without day 14 samples, only post-peak T cell repertoires were studied.

This table comes from immunoSEQ multiplex PCR, and its TCRdb copy is limited to in-frame clones, with some not included. The table has around 99,000 clones, approximately 89% seen once; the top ten hold 4.4%. Per the germline V gene, CDR1 is LNHDA and CDR2 is SQIVND (reference sequence). The CDR3 runs 16 residues. J lost 13 bases, V lost 9 bases, and 20 bases had no gene match. The rearrangement uses TRBV19 and TRBJ2-2; TRBD1 matches 10 bases. The material sequenced was peripheral blood, taken 28 days after the second AZD1222 dose. The TCR comes from an adult who received the AZD1222 COVID-19 vaccine. CDR3 DNA: TGTGCCAGCCACTCTTGGACAGGGGGTATTTTAGGTGTGCTGTTTTTT. Translation gives CASHSWTGGILGVLFF.